This T cell receptor beta chain derives from a study of blood T cell repertoires in COVID-19. Seattle researchers signed up patients amid active infection and tracked them longitudinally. Here immunoSEQ multiplex PCR was the method, and the copy in TCRdb shows in-frame clones only, minus some. Among 450,000 or so clones listed, over 75% were seen once. Germline assignment: CDR1 LNHDA and CDR2 SQIVND (reference sequence). The V gene end was trimmed by 3 bases and the J gene end by 7 bases; junction bases not matched to a gene: 9. This CDR3 has 16 residues. Sequencing input: peripheral blood. J is TRBJ2-1 and V is TRBV19, with TRBD1 matching over 10 bases. This sequence originates from a middle-aged woman with COVID-19, enrolled during active disease. Here the CDR3 reads CASSISGTGAGNEQFF. In DNA, the CDR3 is TGTGCCAGTAGTATTAGTGGGACAGGGGCTGGGAATGAGCAGTTCTTC.